This passage covers 11 T cell receptor beta chains from one sample sequenced in a study of control samples from healthy donors and cancer patients. Some clones are missing from TCRdb's copy, which holds only in-frame ones; the method was immunoSEQ multiplex PCR. Of around 30,000 clones detected, around 93% appear once; the ten largest clones hold 1.7%. The sequencing sample was made of PBMCs. Every receptor here comes from a man aged 40-49 years with colorectal cancer.

The V call is TRBV10-1, the J call TRBJ1-2; tentative D call: TRBD1 (6 bases). This CDR3 spans 14 amino acids. The ends were cut back, 1 base at V and 8 bases at J, with 14 bases in the middle. The germline CDR1 and CDR2 sequences are WNHNN and SYGVQD (reference sequence). In DNA, the CDR3 is TGCGCCAGCAGTGAGTTGGGGGGCGCAGGCGGCTACACCTTC. This codes for CASSELGGAGGYTF.

This chain links TRBV11-2 with TRBJ2-5; no definite D call. The V end was cut by 5 bases, the J end by 2 bases, with 12 bases between. Germline-derived CDR1 and CDR2 are SGHAT and FQNNGV. The CDR3 extends over 14 amino acids. In DNA form, the CDR3 reads TGTGCCAGCAGCCTAGGTGGTCCTCAAGAGACCCAGTACTTC. It codes for CASSLGGPQETQYF.

V gene TRBV7-2 combines with J gene TRBJ2-7; 11 nucleotides line up with TRBD2. In germline, CDR1 is SGHTA, CDR2 FQGNSA. CDR3 size: 14 residues. Trimming removed 3 bases from V and 4 bases from J; junction bases left unmatched: 2. CDR3 sequence reads: CASSFSGGAYEQYF. CDR3 nucleotides: TGTGCCAGCAGCTTTAGCGGGGGGGCTTACGAGCAGTACTTC. The full variable domain, rest sourced from reference TRBV7-2 and TRBJ2-7, is GAGVSQSPSNKVTEKGKDVELRCDPISGHTALYWYRQSLGQGLEFLIYFQGNSAPDKSGLPSDRFSAERTGGSVSTLTIQRTQQEDSAVYLCASSFSGGAYEQYFGPGTRLTVT.

This clone occurred once. The chain is built from TRBV6-1 and TRBJ1-1, with 10 bases lining up with TRBD1. This CDR3 has 17 residues. Trimming took 4 bases from V and 5 from J; bases not matched to a gene: 13. Germline V gene data show CDR1 as MNHNS and CDR2 as SASEGT. Here the CDR3 reads CASSVGRQGAIRTEAFF. The CDR3 DNA reads TGTGCCAGCAGTGTGGGCCGACAGGGGGCGATAAGGACTGAAGCTTTCTTT.

The chain links TRBV29-1 to TRBJ2-1; 8 nucleotides match TRBD1. The CDR3 length is 12 residues. V dropped 8 bases and J dropped 4; count of bases not matched to a gene: 4. CDR1 SQVTM and CDR2 ANQGSEA come from the germline V gene. CDR3 coding DNA: TGCAGCTCAGGGACAGGTTACAATGAGCAGTTCTTC. This gives the protein CSSGTGYNEQFF.

This rearrangement joins TRBV30 to TRBJ1-6; 7 bases align to TRBD1. This CDR3 spans 16 amino acids. With V trimmed by 3 bases and J by 7 bases, 12 bases remained unmatched. Germline V CDR1 and CDR2: GTSNPN, SVGIG (reference sequence). The CDR3 reads CAWSLYETGRNSPLHF. For the CDR3, the DNA is TGTGCCTGGAGCCTTTACGAGACAGGGAGGAATTCACCCCTCCACTTT.

The rearrangement joins TRBV5-6 to TRBJ1-1; D remains unclear. The V end lost 0 bases, the J end lost 6 bases, and 18 bases lay between the germline ends. CDR1 and CDR2 from the germline V gene are SGHDT and YYEEEE. The CDR3 contains 16 residues. CDR3 in DNA: TGTGCCAGCAGCTTGGGAGTGGCGGAGGAGTTGCCTGAAGCTTTCTTT. As protein: CASSLGVAEELPEAFF.

This chain connects TRBV5-4 to TRBJ1-2; D remains ambiguous. Trimming removed 5 bases at V and 7 bases at J, with 15 bases between. The CDR3 runs to 13 residues. The germline V gene has CDR1 SGHNT and CDR2 YYREEE (reference sequence). The DNA of the CDR3 is TGTGCCAGCAGGGGCGGAGGCGGCTTTGGCTACACCTTC. Residues: CASRGGGGFGYTF.

The rearrangement joins TRBV30 to TRBJ1-1; D is perhaps TRBD1 (5 bases). V gave up 3 bases and J gave up 0 bases, with 11 bases separating them. This CDR3 has 14 residues. Germline lookup yields CDR1 GTSNPN and CDR2 SVGIG (reference sequence). The CDR3 sequence: CAWRPGTVNTEAFF. The CDR3 DNA follows: TGTGCCTGGAGGCCCGGGACGGTGAACACTGAAGCTTTCTTT. The variable domain in full, completed from reference TRBV30 and TRBJ1-1, reads SQTIHQWPATLVQPVGSPLSLECTVEGTSNPNLYWYRQAAGRGLQLLFYSVGIGQISSEVPQNLSASRPQDRQFILSSKKLLLSDSGFYLCAWRPGTVNTEAFFGQGTRLTVV.

The chain employs TRBV28 and TRBJ2-7, with 7 positions matching TRBD1. There are 14 residues in the CDR3. V gave up 6 bases and J gave up 5 bases; unmatched junction bases: 10. Germline-derived CDR1 and CDR2 are MDHEN and SYDVKM. In DNA form, the CDR3 reads TGTGCCAGCAGCCGAAATAGGGGGCCAAACGAGCAGTACTTC. Its protein is CASSRNRGPNEQYF.

This sequence joins TRBV7-9 and TRBJ1-4; D is unresolved. Trimming took 0 bases from V and 3 from J, leaving 11 bases between them. CDR3 length equals 16 residues. Per germline, CDR1 SEHNR and CDR2 FQNEAQ (reference sequence). CDR3 amino acids: CASSLAALAANEKLFF. The CDR3 nucleotides read TGTGCCAGCAGCTTAGCAGCCCTAGCGGCTAATGAAAAACTGTTTTTT.